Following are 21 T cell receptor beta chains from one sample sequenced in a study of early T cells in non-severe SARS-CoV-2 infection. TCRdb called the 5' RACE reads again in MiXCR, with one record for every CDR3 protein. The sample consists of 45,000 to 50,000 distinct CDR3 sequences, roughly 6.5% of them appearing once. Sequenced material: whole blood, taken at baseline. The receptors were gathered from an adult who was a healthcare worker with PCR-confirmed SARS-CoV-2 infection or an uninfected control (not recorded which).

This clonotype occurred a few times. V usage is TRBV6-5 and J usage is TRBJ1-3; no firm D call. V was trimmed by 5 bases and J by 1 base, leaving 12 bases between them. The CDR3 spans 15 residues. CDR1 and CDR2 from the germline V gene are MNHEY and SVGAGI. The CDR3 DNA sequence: TGTGCCAGCAGTAACCTGGGTAGATCTGGAAACACCATATATTTT. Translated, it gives CASSNLGRSGNTIYF.

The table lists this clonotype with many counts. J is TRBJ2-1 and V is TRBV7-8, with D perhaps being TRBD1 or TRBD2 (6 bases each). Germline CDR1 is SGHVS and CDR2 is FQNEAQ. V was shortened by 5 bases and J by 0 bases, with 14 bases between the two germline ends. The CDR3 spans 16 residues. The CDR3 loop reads CASSLEGGGSYNEQFF. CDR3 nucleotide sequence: TGTGCCAGCAGCCTAGAGGGGGGCGGCTCCTACAATGAGCAGTTCTTC.

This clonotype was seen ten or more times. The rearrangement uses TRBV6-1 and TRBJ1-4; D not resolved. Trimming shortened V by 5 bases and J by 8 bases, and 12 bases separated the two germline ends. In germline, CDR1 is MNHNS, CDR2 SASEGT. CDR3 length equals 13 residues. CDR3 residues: CASSQSPGEKLFF. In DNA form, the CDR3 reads TGTGCCAGCAGTCAGAGTCCGGGGGAAAAACTGTTTTTT.

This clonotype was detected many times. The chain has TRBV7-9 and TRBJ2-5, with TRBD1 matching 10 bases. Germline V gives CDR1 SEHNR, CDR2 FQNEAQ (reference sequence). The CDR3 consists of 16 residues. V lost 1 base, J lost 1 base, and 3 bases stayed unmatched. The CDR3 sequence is CASSLGDRGVQETQYF. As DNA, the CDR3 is TGTGCCAGCAGCTTAGGGGACAGGGGCGTCCAAGAGACCCAGTACTTC.

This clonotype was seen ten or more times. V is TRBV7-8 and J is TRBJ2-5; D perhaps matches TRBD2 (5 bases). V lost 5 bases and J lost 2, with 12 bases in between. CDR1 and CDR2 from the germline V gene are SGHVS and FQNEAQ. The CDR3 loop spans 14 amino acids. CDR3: CASSIGPGQETQYF. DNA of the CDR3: TGTGCCAGCAGCATCGGGCCGGGGCAAGAGACCCAGTACTTC.

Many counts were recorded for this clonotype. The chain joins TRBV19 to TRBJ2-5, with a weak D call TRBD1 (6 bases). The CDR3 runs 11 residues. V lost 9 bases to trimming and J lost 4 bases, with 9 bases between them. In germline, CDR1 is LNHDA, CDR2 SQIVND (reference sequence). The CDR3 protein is CASSGAETQYF. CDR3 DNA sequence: TGTGCCAGCTCAGGGGCAGAGACCCAGTACTTC.

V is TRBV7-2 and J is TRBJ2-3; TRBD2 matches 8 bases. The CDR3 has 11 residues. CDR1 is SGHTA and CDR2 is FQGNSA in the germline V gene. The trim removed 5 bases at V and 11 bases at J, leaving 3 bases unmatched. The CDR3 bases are TGTGCCAGCAGCGCAGCGGGGGAGCAGTATTTT. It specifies CASSAAGEQYF.

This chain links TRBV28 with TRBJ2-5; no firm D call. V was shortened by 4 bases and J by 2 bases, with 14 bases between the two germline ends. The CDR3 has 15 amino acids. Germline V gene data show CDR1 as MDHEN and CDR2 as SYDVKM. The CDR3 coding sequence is TGTGCCAGCAGTTCGGACCGATCCTTGCAAGAGACCCAGTACTTC. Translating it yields CASSSDRSLQETQYF.

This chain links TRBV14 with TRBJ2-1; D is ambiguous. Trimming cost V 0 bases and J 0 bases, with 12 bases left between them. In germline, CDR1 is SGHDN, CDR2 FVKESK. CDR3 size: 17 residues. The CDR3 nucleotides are TGTGCCAGCAGCCAAGATGTCGGCAGGACCTCCTACAATGAGCAGTTCTTC. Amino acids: CASSQDVGRTSYNEQFF. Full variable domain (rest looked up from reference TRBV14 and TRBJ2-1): EAGVTQFPSHSVIEKGQTVTLRCDPISGHDNLYWYRRVMGKEIKFLLHFVKESKQDESGMPNNRFLAERTGGTYSTLKVQPAELEDSGVYFCASSQDVGRTSYNEQFFGPGTRLTVL.

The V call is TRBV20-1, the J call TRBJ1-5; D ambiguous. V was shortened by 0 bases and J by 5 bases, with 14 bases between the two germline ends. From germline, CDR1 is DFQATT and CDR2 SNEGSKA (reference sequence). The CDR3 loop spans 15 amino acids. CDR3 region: CSARDPELTYQPQHF. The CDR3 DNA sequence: TGCAGTGCTAGAGACCCGGAACTCACCTATCAGCCCCAGCATTTT.

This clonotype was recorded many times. CDR3 in amino acids: CSASSTNPSGGYNEQFF. The CDR3 region has the DNA TGCAGTGCTTCCTCGACCAACCCTAGCGGGGGGTACAATGAGCAGTTCTTC. The chain has TRBV20-1 and TRBJ2-1; 11 bases map to TRBD2. Germline values: CDR1 DFQATT, CDR2 SNEGSKA (reference sequence). This CDR3 has 17 residues. After removal of 5 bases from V and 4 bases from J, the junction contained 13 bases not matched to a gene.

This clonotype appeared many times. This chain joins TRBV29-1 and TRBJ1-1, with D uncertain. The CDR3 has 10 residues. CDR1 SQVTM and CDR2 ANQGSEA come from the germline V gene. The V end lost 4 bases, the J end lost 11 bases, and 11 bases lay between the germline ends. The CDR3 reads CSVVGFQAFF. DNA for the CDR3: TGCAGCGTTGTAGGGTTTCAGGCTTTCTTT.

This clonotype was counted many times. DNA for the CDR3: TGTGCCAGCAGTTACCAGCAGGGCCTCCCTTCAGCAGCTTTCTTT. Amino acid sequence: CASSYQQGLPSAAFF. The chain recombines TRBV6-5 with TRBJ1-1, with D perhaps matching TRBD1 (5 bases). The V end lost 2 bases, the J end lost 10 bases, and 20 bases lay between the germline ends. The CDR3 spans 15 residues. Germline V gene lookup returns CDR1 MNHEY and CDR2 SVGAGI.

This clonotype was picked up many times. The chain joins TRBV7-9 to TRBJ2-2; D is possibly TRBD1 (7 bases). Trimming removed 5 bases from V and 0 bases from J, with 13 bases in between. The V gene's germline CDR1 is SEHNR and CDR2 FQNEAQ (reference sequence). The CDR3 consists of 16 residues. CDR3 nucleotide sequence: TGTGCCAGCAGCCCGCGGGACAGCCCGAACACCGGGGAGCTGTTTTTT. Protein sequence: CASSPRDSPNTGELFF. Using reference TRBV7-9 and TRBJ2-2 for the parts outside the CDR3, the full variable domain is DTGVSQNPRHKITKRGQNVTFRCDPISEHNRLYWYRQTLGQGPEFLTYFQNEAQLEKSRLLSDRFSAERPKGSFSTLEIQRTEQGDSAMYLCASSPRDSPNTGELFFGEGSRLTVL.

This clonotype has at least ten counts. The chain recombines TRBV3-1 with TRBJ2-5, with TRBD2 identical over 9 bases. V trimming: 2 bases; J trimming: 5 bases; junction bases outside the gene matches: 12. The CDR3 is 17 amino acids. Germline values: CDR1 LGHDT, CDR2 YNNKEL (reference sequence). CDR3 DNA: TGTGCCAGCAGCCAACCCCCACTAGCGGGTGGAGGGGAGACCCAGTACTTC. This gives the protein CASSQPPLAGGGETQYF.

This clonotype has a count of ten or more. CDR3 DNA: TGTGCCAGCAGCCCCAGGGGTTCGGGGTCGGCCTCCTACAATGAGCAGTTCTTC. It specifies CASSPRGSGSASYNEQFF. The chain recombines TRBV7-9 with TRBJ2-1, with D possibly TRBD1 on 6 matching bases. Germline CDR1 SEHNR, CDR2 FQNEAQ (reference sequence). V lost 5 bases and J 0 bases, leaving 20 bases between the germline ends. The CDR3 loop spans 18 amino acids. The whole variable domain, filled in from reference TRBV7-9 and TRBJ2-1, reads DTGVSQNPRHKITKRGQNVTFRCDPISEHNRLYWYRQTLGQGPEFLTYFQNEAQLEKSRLLSDRFSAERPKGSFSTLEIQRTEQGDSAMYLCASSPRGSGSASYNEQFFGPGTRLTVL.

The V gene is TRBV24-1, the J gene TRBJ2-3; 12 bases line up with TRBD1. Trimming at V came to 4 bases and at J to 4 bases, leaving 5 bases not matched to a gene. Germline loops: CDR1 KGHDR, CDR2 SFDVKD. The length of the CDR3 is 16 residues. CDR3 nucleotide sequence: TGTGCCACCAGTGACGCCGGGACAGGGGGCCCAGATACGCAGTATTTT. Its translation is CATSDAGTGGPDTQYF.

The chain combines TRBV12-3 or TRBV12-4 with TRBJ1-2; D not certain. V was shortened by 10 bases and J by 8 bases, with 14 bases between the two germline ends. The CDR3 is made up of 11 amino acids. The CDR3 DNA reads TGTGCCATCCCCCTCCTCGGGGGCTACACCTTC. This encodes CAIPLLGGYTF.

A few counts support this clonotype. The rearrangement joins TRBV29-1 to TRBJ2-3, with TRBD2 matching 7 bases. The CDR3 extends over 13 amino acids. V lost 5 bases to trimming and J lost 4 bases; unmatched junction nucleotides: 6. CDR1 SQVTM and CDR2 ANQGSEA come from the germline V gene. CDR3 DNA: TGCAGCGTTACAAGCGGGGTAGCAGATACGCAGTATTTT. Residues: CSVTSGVADTQYF.

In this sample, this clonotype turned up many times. This chain's CDR3 is CASVYKGRNTEAFF. DNA of the CDR3: TGTGCCAGCGTTTATAAGGGTAGGAACACTGAAGCTTTCTTT. The rearrangement uses TRBV6-6 and TRBJ1-1; D ambiguous. Germline CDR1 is MNHNY and CDR2 is SVGAGI (reference sequence). This CDR3 is built from 14 residues. V shed 8 bases and J shed 1 base, with 14 bases lying between them.

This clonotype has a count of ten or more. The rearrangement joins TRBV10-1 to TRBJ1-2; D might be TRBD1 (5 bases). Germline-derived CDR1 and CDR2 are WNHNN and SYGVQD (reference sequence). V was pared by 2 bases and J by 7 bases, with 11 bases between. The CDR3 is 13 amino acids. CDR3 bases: TGCGCCAGCAGTGAGCGGAGGGGCCTTGGCTACACCTTC. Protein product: CASSERRGLGYTF.